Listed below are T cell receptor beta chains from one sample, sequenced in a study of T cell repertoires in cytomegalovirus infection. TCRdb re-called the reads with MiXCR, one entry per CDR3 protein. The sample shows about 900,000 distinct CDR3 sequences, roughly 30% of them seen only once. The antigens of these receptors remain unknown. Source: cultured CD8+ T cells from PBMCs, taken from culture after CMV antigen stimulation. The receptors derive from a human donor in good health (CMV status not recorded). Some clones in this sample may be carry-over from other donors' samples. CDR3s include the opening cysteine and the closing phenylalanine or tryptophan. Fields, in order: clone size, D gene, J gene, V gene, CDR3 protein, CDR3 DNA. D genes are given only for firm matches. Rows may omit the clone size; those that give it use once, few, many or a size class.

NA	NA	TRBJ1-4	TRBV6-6	CANSPDRTRLFF	TGTGCCAACAGTCCCGACAGGACGCGACTGTTTTTT
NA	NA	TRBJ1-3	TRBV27	CASSFIRDPNRRNTIYF	TGTGCCAGCAGCTTTATCCGGGACCCCAACCGTCGTAACACCATATATTTT
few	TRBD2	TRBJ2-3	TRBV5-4	CASSGSGGSTDTQYF	TGTGCCAGCAGCGGTAGCGGGGGGTCCACAGATACGCAGTATTTT
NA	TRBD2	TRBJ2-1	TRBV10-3	CAIGESGGLAFYNEQFF	TGTGCCATCGGTGAGTCAGGAGGACTAGCGTTCTACAATGAGCAGTTCTTC
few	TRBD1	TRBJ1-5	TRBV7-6	CASSRGQGFNQPQHF	TGTGCCAGCAGCCGAGGACAGGGCTTCAATCAGCCCCAGCATTTT
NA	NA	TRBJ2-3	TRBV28	CASSLWGRTDTQYF	TGTGCCAGCAGCCTTTGGGGGCGCACAGATACGCAGTATTTT
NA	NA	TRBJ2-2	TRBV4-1	CASSQAWGAGELFF	TGCGCCAGCAGCCAAGCTTGGGGCGCAGGGGAGCTGTTTTTT
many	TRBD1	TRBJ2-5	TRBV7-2	CASSRRDRERSYQETQYF	TGTGCCAGCAGCCGCCGGGACAGGGAAAGGTCTTACCAAGAGACCCAGTACTTC
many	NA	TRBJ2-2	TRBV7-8	CASSFREGRAGELFF	TGTGCCAGCAGCTTTCGTGAGGGGCGAGCCGGGGAGCTGTTTTTT
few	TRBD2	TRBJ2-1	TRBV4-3	CASSQGAGGGSYNEQFF	TGCGCCAGCAGCCAAGGAGCGGGCGGGGGGTCCTACAATGAGCAGTTCTTC
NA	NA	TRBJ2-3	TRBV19	CASSIGIFADTQYF	TGTGCCAGTAGTATTGGAATCTTCGCAGATACGCAGTATTTT
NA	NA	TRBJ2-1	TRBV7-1	CVSSPFLRSSYNEQFF	TGTGTCAGCAGCCCCTTCCTAAGGAGCTCCTACAATGAGCAGTTCTTC
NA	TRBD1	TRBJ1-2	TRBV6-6	CASSDGTGETGTYGYTF	TGTGCCAGCAGTGACGGGACAGGGGAAACAGGGACCTATGGCTACACCTTC
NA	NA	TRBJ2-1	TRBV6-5	CASSPGAPASYNEQFF	TGTGCCAGCAGTCCCGGAGCCCCTGCATCCTACAATGAGCAGTTCTTC
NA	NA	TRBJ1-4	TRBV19	CASSIARGRPKLFF	TGTGCCAGTAGTATAGCTCGCGGCAGGCCGAAACTGTTTTTT
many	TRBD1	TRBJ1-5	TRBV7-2	CASSDRGWQPQHF	TGTGCCAGTTCTGACAGGGGCTGGCAGCCCCAGCATTTT
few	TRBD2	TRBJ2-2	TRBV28	CASSLVAGGSDTGELFF	TGTGCCAGCAGTTTGGTAGCGGGGGGGTCGGACACCGGGGAGCTGTTTTTT
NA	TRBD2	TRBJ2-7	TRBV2	CASRRTSGGEQYF	TGTGCCAGCAGGAGGACTAGCGGGGGCGAGCAGTACTTC
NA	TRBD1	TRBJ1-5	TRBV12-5	CASGGRDRLSNQPQHF	TGTGCTAGTGGCGGTAGGGACAGGCTGAGCAATCAGCCCCAGCATTTT
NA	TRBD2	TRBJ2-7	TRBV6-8	CASSYPNGEGIYEQYF	TGTGCCAGCAGTTACCCCAACGGGGAGGGGATATACGAGCAGTACTTC
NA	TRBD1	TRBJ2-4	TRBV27	CASRTGGKNIQYF	TGTGCCAGCAGAACAGGGGGGAAAAACATTCAGTACTTC
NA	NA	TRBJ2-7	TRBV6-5	CASSYSLDSYEQYF	TGTGCCAGCAGTTACTCGCTGGACTCCTACGAGCAGTACTTC
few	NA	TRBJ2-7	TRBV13	CASSFGKTYEQYF	TGTGCCAGCAGCTTCGGGAAGACCTACGAGCAGTACTTC
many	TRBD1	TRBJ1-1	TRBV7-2	CASSLGGTGDTEAFF	TGTGCCAGCAGCTTAGGGGGGACAGGGGACACTGAAGCTTTCTTT
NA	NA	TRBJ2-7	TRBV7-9	CASSPPSKTLYEQYF	TGTGCCAGCAGCCCTCCGTCTAAGACCCTCTACGAGCAGTACTTC
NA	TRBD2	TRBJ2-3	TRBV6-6	CASSDPLLTSGGAYTQYF	TGTGCCAGCAGTGACCCACTTCTGACTAGCGGGGGGGCGTATACGCAGTATTTT
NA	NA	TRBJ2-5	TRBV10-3	CAIKEESRETQYF	TGTGCCATCAAAGAGGAATCAAGAGAGACCCAGTACTTC
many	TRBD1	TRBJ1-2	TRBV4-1	CASSPLIHQTGGSTF	TGCGCCAGCAGCCCGTTGATTCACCAGACAGGGGGGTCCACCTTC
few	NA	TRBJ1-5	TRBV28	CASSLRWGGQPQHF	TGTGCCAGCAGTTTACGATGGGGTGGACAGCCCCAGCATTTT
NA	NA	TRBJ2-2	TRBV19	CASSLVDHTGELFF	TGTGCCAGTAGTTTAGTCGACCATACCGGGGAGCTGTTTTTT
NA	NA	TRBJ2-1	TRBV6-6	CASSYSISRGLYNEQFF	TGTGCCAGCAGTTACTCGATTTCCCGGGGCTTGTACAATGAGCAGTTCTTC
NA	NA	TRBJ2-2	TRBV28	CASSPYGENTGELFF	TGTGCCAGCAGTCCCTACGGGGAGAACACCGGGGAGCTGTTTTTT
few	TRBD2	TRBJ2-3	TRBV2	CASSDLGTSGNTDTQYF	TGTGCCAGCAGTGATCTAGGGACTAGCGGGAACACAGATACGCAGTATTTT
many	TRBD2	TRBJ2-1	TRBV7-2	CASSLESGGPNEQFF	TGTGCCAGCAGCTTAGAATCGGGGGGGCCTAATGAGCAGTTCTTC
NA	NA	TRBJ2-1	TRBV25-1	CASSGLGRSNEQFF	TGTGCCAGCAGCGGGCTTGGGCGGTCCAATGAGCAGTTCTTC
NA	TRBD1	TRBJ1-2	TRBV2	CASSERSTGGDLGHGYTF	TGTGCCAGCAGTGAAAGGTCTACAGGGGGCGACCTGGGGCATGGCTACACCTTC
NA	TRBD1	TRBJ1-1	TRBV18	CASSPTGVEAFF	TGTGCCAGCTCACCGACAGGGGTGGAAGCTTTCTTT
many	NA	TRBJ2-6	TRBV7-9	CASSKPDRPDF	TGTGCCAGCAGCAAACCGGACAGACCCGATTTC
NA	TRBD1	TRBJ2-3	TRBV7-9	CASSYTGTGGSPSTDTQYF	TGTGCCAGCAGTTACACCGGGACAGGGGGATCCCCTAGCACAGATACGCAGTATTTT
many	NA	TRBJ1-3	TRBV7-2	CASSVRDLDTIYF	TGTGCCAGCAGCGTCCGGGACCTTGACACCATATATTTT
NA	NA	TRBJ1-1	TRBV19	CASSIHEQNTEAFF	TGTGCCAGTAGTATTCATGAACAGAACACTGAAGCTTTCTTT
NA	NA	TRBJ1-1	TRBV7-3	CASSFTIRDGGEAFF	TGTGCCAGCAGTTTCACCATCCGGGACGGAGGAGAAGCTTTCTTT
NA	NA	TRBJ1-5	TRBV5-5	CASSLTGDPPQHF	TGTGCCAGCAGCTTAACAGGAGATCCGCCCCAGCATTTT
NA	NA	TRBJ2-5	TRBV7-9	CASTSGGPETQYF	TGTGCCAGCACCTCTGGGGGCCCAGAGACCCAGTACTTC
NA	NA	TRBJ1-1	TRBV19	CASSQRYEAFF	TGTGCCAGTAGTCAAAGGTACGAAGCTTTCTTT
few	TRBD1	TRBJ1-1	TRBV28	CASSTSLTGMNTEAFF	TGTGCCAGCAGTACAAGCTTGACAGGGATGAACACTGAAGCTTTCTTT
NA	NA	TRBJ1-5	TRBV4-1	CASSQAAGGNQPQHF	TGCGCCAGCAGCCAAGCGGCCGGGGGCAATCAGCCCCAGCATTTT
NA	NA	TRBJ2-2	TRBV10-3	CAILWENTGELFF	TGTGCCATCCTTTGGGAGAACACCGGGGAGCTGTTTTTT
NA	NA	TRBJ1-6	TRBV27	CASTLGLDNSPLHF	TGTGCCAGCACCCTGGGTCTGGATAATTCACCCCTCCACTTT
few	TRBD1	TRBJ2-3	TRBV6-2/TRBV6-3	CASWTGPSTDTQYF	TGTGCCAGCTGGACAGGGCCGAGCACAGATACGCAGTATTTT
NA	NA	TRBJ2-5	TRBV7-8	CASSLVPRVQETQYF	TGTGCCAGCAGCTTAGTTCCCCGAGTTCAAGAGACCCAGTACTTC
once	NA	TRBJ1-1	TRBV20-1	CSAYTGSIRAFF	TGCAGTGCTTATACAGGGAGTATCCGAGCTTTCTTT
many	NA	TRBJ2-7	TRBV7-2	CASSDVNSYEQYF	TGTGCCAGCAGCGACGTGAACTCCTACGAGCAGTACTTC
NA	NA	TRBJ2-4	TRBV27	CASSLNRVGNIQYF	TGTGCCAGCAGTTTAAACAGGGTGGGGAACATTCAGTACTTC
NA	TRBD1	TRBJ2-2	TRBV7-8	CASSLANPDRENTGELFF	TGTGCCAGCAGCTTAGCTAATCCGGACAGGGAGAACACCGGGGAGCTGTTTTTT